This TCR beta chain came from a study of molecular identifiers for immune sequencing clone quantification. The ends were cut back, 0 bases at V and 1 base at J, with 5 bases in the middle. Germline V gives CDR1 MGHDK, CDR2 SYGVNS. This CDR3 contains 14 residues. This clonotype was detected many times. Its antigen remains unidentified. Previously described methods with listed TCR primers produced the bulk TCR libraries. MiXCR was run by TCRdb on the PCR reads, yielding one entry per CDR3 protein. The table has a few hundred thousand distinct CDR3 sequences, 25% seen once; the top ten hold around 0.8%. Study-wide results and limits: Same-barcode identical TCR molecules could make highly expanded clones look smaller than they are. Effector cells kept over 99% of their molecules in clones above 20 RNA copies, while naive cells kept under 1% there.

A CD8+CD4-CCR7+CD45RA+ phenotype served as the sorting definition for naive CD8 T cells. This rearrangement joins TRBV25-1 to TRBJ2-3, with no clear D. Material: naive CD8+ T cells from blood, with Jurkat cell RNA spiked in. Regarding subset: FACS-sorted CD8+CD4-CCR7+CD45RA+ naive T cells. This receptor was obtained from a human donor in good health. Some libraries in this study had Jurkat cell RNA spiked in. CDR3 residues: CASSEYSGTDTQYF. DNA for the CDR3: TGTGCCAGCAGTGAATATTCGGGCACAGATACGCAGTATTTT.